Following are 31 T cell receptor beta chains from one sample sequenced in a study of shared clonotypes between healthy human individuals. TCRdb's table, derived via immunoSEQ multiplex PCR, lists solely in-frame clones and lacks some. This sample has a few million clones, with approximately 96% found just once. Sample: naive CD4+ T cells sorted from blood. Regarding subset: CD45RA+ positively selected. The receptors shown here come from a man aged 18 to 30 in good health.

The V call is TRBV4-2, the J call TRBJ1-3; D call uncertain. Germline loops: CDR1 LGHNA, CDR2 YNFKEQ. V lost 0 bases and J lost 0, with 9 bases in between. The CDR3 contains 16 residues. CDR3 DNA sequence: TGTGCCAGCAGCCAAGAATGGGCGAGCTCTGGAAACACCATATATTTT. Amino acids: CASSQEWASSGNTIYF.

This clone appeared a single time. CDR3 in DNA: TGTGCCAGCAGTGTGAGACAGGGTTCCTACGAGCAGTACTTC. Protein product: CASSVRQGSYEQYF. The chain links TRBV6-1 to TRBJ2-7, with 7 positions matching TRBD1. CDR3 size: 14 residues. Germline V gene data show CDR1 as MNHNS and CDR2 as SASEGT. With 4 bases clipped from V and 1 base from J, the junction kept 4 bases outside the gene matches.

This chain links TRBV5-1 with TRBJ2-3; 8 bases fit TRBD2. The ends lost 4 bases at V and 3 bases at J; junction bases unmatched: 13. Germline V gene lookup returns CDR1 SGHRS and CDR2 YFSETQ. The CDR3 is made up of 17 amino acids. CDR3 nucleotides: TGCGCCAGCAGCCCCGTGGTCAGCGGGAGTATAACAGATACGCAGTATTTT. Its protein is CASSPVVSGSITDTQYF.

The CDR3 sequence is CASSDLADLTDTQYF. The DNA for the CDR3 is TGCGCCAGCAGTGATTTGGCAGACCTCACAGATACGCAGTATTTT. J is TRBJ2-3 and V is TRBV10-1; no reliable D call. Germline CDR1 WNHNN, CDR2 SYGVQD (reference sequence). V lost 3 bases and J 2 bases, leaving 12 bases between the germline ends. The CDR3 loop spans 15 amino acids.

This chain joins TRBV7-2 and TRBJ2-3, with TRBD1 identical over 7 bases. Germline V gives CDR1 SGHTA, CDR2 FQGNSA. The CDR3 runs to 16 residues. The trim removed 4 bases at V and 0 bases at J, leaving 7 bases unmatched. The CDR3 DNA is TGTGCCAGCAGCTCGGGGAGACAGGGCAGCACAGATACGCAGTATTTT. Translation gives CASSSGRQGSTDTQYF.

The chain joins TRBV29-1 to TRBJ2-5; D call uncertain. The CDR3 is made up of 13 amino acids. Looked up from germline, CDR1 is SQVTM and CDR2 is ANQGSEA. V gave up 3 bases and J gave up 2 bases, with 10 bases separating them. The CDR3 here is CSVERAAQETQYF. The CDR3 DNA reads TGCAGCGTTGAGAGAGCTGCACAAGAGACCCAGTACTTC.

The chain joins TRBV7-2 to TRBJ2-1, with D perhaps matching TRBD1 (6 bases). CDR1 is SGHTA and CDR2 is FQGNSA in the germline V gene. The CDR3 has 14 residues. Trimming cost V 0 bases and J 8 bases, with 11 bases left between them. CDR3: CASSLAQGWDEQFF. The CDR3 coding sequence is TGTGCCAGCAGCTTAGCACAGGGCTGGGATGAGCAGTTCTTC.

With respect to this clone: Different DNA sequences within this sample yield the same CDR3. The gene calls are TRBV28 and TRBJ2-7; the D gene is possibly TRBD2 (6 bases). The germline V gene encodes CDR1 MDHEN and CDR2 SYDVKM. V gave up 5 bases and J gave up 2 bases, with 13 bases separating them. The length of the CDR3 is 14 residues. The CDR3 sequence: CASSQGGTTYEQYF. The CDR3 DNA sequence: TGTGCCAGCAGTCAAGGCGGGACCACCTACGAGCAGTACTTC.

The CDR3 DNA reads TGTGCCAGCAGTACCCACGCCTCAGCGGGGGACCAGGATACGCAGTATTTT. Translation: CASSTHASAGDQDTQYF. V usage is TRBV2 and J usage is TRBJ2-3, with 8 positions matching TRBD2. The junction had 16 bases not matched to a gene; V was cut back by 5 bases and J by 6 bases. The CDR3 totals 17 residues. Germline CDR1 reads SNHLY; CDR2 reads FYNNEI.

This clone was recorded only once. This chain links TRBV7-2 with TRBJ2-5; no reliable D call. Trimming removed 0 bases from V and 4 bases from J, with 12 bases in between. The germline gives CDR1 SGHTA, CDR2 FQGNSA. The CDR3 is 15 amino acids. The DNA for the CDR3 is TGTGCCAGCAGCTTAGCGGTAGATAGTCTAGAGACCCAGTACTTC. This sequence encodes CASSLAVDSLETQYF.

The rearrangement joins TRBV11-1 to TRBJ2-1; D is unresolved. CDR1 and CDR2 (germline): SGHAT, FQDESV (reference sequence). This CDR3 has 14 residues. V shed 9 bases and J shed 4 bases, with 16 bases lying between them. CDR3 sequence reads: CASLGPGPYNEQFF. CDR3 nucleotides: TGTGCCAGTCTCGGCCCCGGGCCATACAATGAGCAGTTCTTC.

The rearrangement uses TRBV19 and TRBJ1-3, with unresolved D. This CDR3 has 14 residues. V lost 5 bases to trimming and J lost 2 bases, with 10 bases between them. From germline, CDR1 is LNHDA and CDR2 SQIVND (reference sequence). The CDR3 here is CASSRLDPGNTIYF. The CDR3 region has the DNA TGTGCCAGTAGTCGGCTGGACCCTGGAAACACCATATATTTT.

The genes are TRBV6-5 and TRBJ1-2; weak D call: TRBD1 (6 bases). Germline V CDR1 and CDR2: MNHEY, SVGAGI. Trimming took off 8 bases at V and 5 bases at J, with 18 bases between the two ends. This CDR3 has 14 amino acids. The CDR3: CASARPDRGYGYTF. In DNA, the CDR3 is TGTGCCAGCGCTAGGCCGGACAGAGGTTATGGCTACACCTTC.

As for this clone: The sample holds other DNA sequences that translate to the same CDR3. V usage is TRBV30 and J usage is TRBJ1-1; D is unclear. V shed 0 bases and J shed 2 bases, with 10 bases lying between them. This CDR3 has 14 residues. The germline V gene encodes CDR1 GTSNPN and CDR2 SVGIG (reference sequence). The CDR3 region has the DNA TGTGCCTGGAGTGTACTCAGAGGAAACACTGAAGCTTTCTTT. This codes for CAWSVLRGNTEAFF.

The V and J genes are TRBV29-1 and TRBJ1-2, with 7 nucleotides matching TRBD1. Trimming took 6 bases from V and 5 from J; bases not matched to a gene: 9. Germline V CDR1 and CDR2: SQVTM, ANQGSEA. This CDR3 region has 13 residues. CDR3 sequence reads: CSVTTGNAYGYTF. The CDR3 coding sequence is TGCAGCGTGACGACAGGGAATGCATATGGCTACACCTTC.

The chain is built from TRBV2 and TRBJ2-5; D unclear. The CDR3 is made up of 11 amino acids. Trimming pared 6 bases from V and 3 bases from J, leaving 5 bases between. The germline V gene has CDR1 SNHLY and CDR2 FYNNEI. The CDR3 sequence: CASSHKETQYF. The CDR3 nucleotides are TGTGCCAGCAGCCACAAAGAGACCCAGTACTTC.

This clone has just one count. The J gene is TRBJ2-7, the V gene TRBV6-6; a possible D gene is TRBD1 (6 bases). Germline V CDR1 and CDR2: MNHNY, SVGAGI (reference sequence). CDR3 size: 13 residues. Between the trimmed V and J ends, which lost 8 bases and 0 bases, there was a span of 11 bases. The CDR3 bases are TGTGCCAGCCTCAGGGGAAGCTCCTACGAGCAGTACTTC. Residues: CASLRGSSYEQYF.

The V and J genes are TRBV6-1 and TRBJ2-7, with D possibly being TRBD2 (6 bases). Germline lookup yields CDR1 MNHNS and CDR2 SASEGT. Trimming removed 6 bases at V and 4 bases at J, with 13 bases between. The CDR3 is made up of 13 amino acids. CDR3 nucleotide sequence: TGTGCCAGCAGACCGGCTGCGGGATACGAGCAGTACTTC. The encoded protein is CASRPAAGYEQYF.

For this clone: This same CDR3 is encoded by further DNA sequences in the sample. The chain joins TRBV5-4 to TRBJ2-3, with 12 bases identical to TRBD2. Germline V lookup: CDR1 SGHNT, CDR2 YYREEE (reference sequence). The V and J ends lost 1 base and 1 base, in that order; junction bases with no gene match: 1. The CDR3 contains 16 residues. The CDR3 region has the DNA TGTGCCAGCAGCTTGAGACTAGCGGGGGGCACAGATACGCAGTATTTT. Translating gives CASSLRLAGGTDTQYF.

This clone was detected once. The chain uses TRBV5-6 and TRBJ1-2; possible D gene TRBD1, 6 bases. Germline V gene sequence: CDR1 SGHDT, CDR2 YYEEEE. This CDR3 region has 13 residues. V shed 4 bases and J shed 7 bases, with 14 bases lying between them. In DNA form, the CDR3 reads TGTGCCAGCAGCCCCGGACAGAAGGGTGGCTACACCTTC. Its protein is CASSPGQKGGYTF.

V gene TRBV4-1 combines with J gene TRBJ1-3; no clear D. The CDR3 extends over 16 amino acids. CDR1 and CDR2 (germline): MGHRA, YSYEKL. The germline V and J ends were trimmed by 1 base and 2 bases, with 12 bases remaining between them. Here the CDR3 DNA reads TGCGCCAGCAGCCAAGTAGGCGCTTGGGCTGGAAACACCATATATTTT. This sequence encodes CASSQVGAWAGNTIYF.

This chain links TRBV9 with TRBJ2-5; weak D call: TRBD2 (5 bases). Germline V CDR1 and CDR2: SGDLS, YYNGEE. The CDR3 is 13 residues long. Trimming removed 6 bases from V and 1 base from J, with 10 bases in between. CDR3 coding DNA: TGTGCCAGCAACCAAGGGAGCCAAGAGACCCAGTACTTC. Translated: CASNQGSQETQYF.

In nucleotides, the CDR3 is TGTGCCAGCAGCTCAAGACTAGCGGGAGCGAACACCGGGGAGCTGTTTTTT. Translation: CASSSRLAGANTGELFF. The chain has TRBV9 and TRBJ2-2; the match to TRBD2 covers 12 bases. The V gene end was trimmed by 4 bases and the J gene end by 0 bases; junction bases not matched to a gene: 4. The CDR3 covers 17 residues. The germline V gene has CDR1 SGDLS and CDR2 YYNGEE.

As regards this clone: The sample contains more than one DNA sequence encoding this CDR3. The chain employs TRBV18 and TRBJ1-3; maybe TRBD1 (6 bases). CDR1 is KGHSH, CDR2 LQKENI, per germline. This CDR3 region has 14 residues. Trimming stripped 6 bases from V and 0 bases from J, with 9 bases between. The chain's CDR3 is CASSQDSSGNTIYF. The CDR3 nucleotides read TGTGCCAGCTCCCAGGACAGCTCTGGAAACACCATATATTTT. Full variable domain (rest looked up from reference TRBV18 and TRBJ1-3): NAGVMQNPRHLVRRRGQEARLRCSPMKGHSHVYWYRQLPEEGLKFMVYLQKENIIDESGMPKERFSAEFPKEGPSILRIQQVVRGDSAAYFCASSQDSSGNTIYFGEGSWLTVV.

This rearrangement joins TRBV28 to TRBJ1-4, with D hard to call. The V gene lost 3 bases and the J gene lost 8 bases, with 16 bases spanning the gap. The CDR3 contains 15 residues. Germline CDR1 reads MDHEN; CDR2 reads SYDVKM. CDR3 region: CASSFSGGRLEKLFF. The CDR3 nucleotides read TGTGCCAGCAGTTTTTCCGGTGGGCGATTAGAAAAACTGTTTTTT.

The rearrangement links TRBV19 to TRBJ2-1; perhaps TRBD2 as D (6 bases). The CDR3 contains 17 residues. V lost 6 bases, J lost 0 bases, and 18 bases lay in between. Germline V CDR1 and CDR2: LNHDA, SQIVND (reference sequence). CDR3 loop: CASSLRLVLASYNEQFF. The CDR3 nucleotides read TGTGCCAGTAGCCTTCGACTAGTCCTGGCCTCCTACAATGAGCAGTTCTTC.

The CDR3: CASTTRGVTGELFF. CDR3 nucleotides: TGTGCCAGCACCACGAGGGGGGTCACCGGGGAGCTGTTTTTT. The chain combines TRBV7-8 with TRBJ2-2; D may correspond to TRBD1 or TRBD2 (6 bases each). The CDR3 runs to 14 residues. Trimming removed 7 bases from V and 4 bases from J, with 13 bases in between. Germline-derived CDR1 and CDR2 are SGHVS and FQNEAQ. Variable domain in full (rest from reference TRBV7-8 and TRBJ2-2): GAGVSQSPRYKVAKRGQDVALRCDPISGHVSLFWYQQALGQGPEFLTYFQNEAQLDKSGLPSDRFFAERPEGSVSTLKIQRTQQEDSAVYLCASTTRGVTGELFFGEGSRLTVL.

The chain is built from TRBV11-3 and TRBJ2-1; the match to TRBD1 covers 8 bases. V lost 2 bases to trimming and J lost 7 bases; unmatched junction nucleotides: 7. CDR3 length: 15 amino acids. CDR1 is SGHNT, CDR2 YENEEA, per germline. The CDR3 spells CASSLPGQGVNEQFF. The CDR3 DNA reads as TGTGCCAGCAGCTTACCCGGACAGGGTGTTAATGAGCAGTTCTTC.

Comment on this clone: Sequence at one end of the junction differs from germline and may be a read error. The chain has TRBV7-7 and TRBJ2-5; 8 bases are a match to TRBD2. This CDR3 has 14 amino acids. Germline values: CDR1 SSHAT, CDR2 FNYEAQ (reference sequence). The CDR3 protein is CASSVTGGTETQYF. For the CDR3, the DNA is TGTGCTAGCAGCGTGACGGGAGGGACGGAGACCCAGTACTTC.

This chain uses TRBV14 with TRBJ1-1; D is uncertain. Germline values: CDR1 SGHDN, CDR2 FVKESK. The CDR3 is 13 amino acids. The V and J ends lost 0 bases and 6 bases respectively, with 8 bases between them. The CDR3 loop reads CASSQDWRAEAFF. DNA of the CDR3: TGTGCCAGCAGCCAAGATTGGAGGGCTGAAGCTTTCTTT. Complete variable domain (other parts from reference TRBV14 and TRBJ1-1): EAGVTQFPSHSVIEKGQTVTLRCDPISGHDNLYWYRRVMGKEIKFLLHFVKESKQDESGMPNNRFLAERTGGTYSTLKVQPAELEDSGVYFCASSQDWRAEAFFGQGTRLTVV.

The chain joins TRBV19 to TRBJ1-6; 10 positions match TRBD1. The germline V gene has CDR1 LNHDA and CDR2 SQIVND (reference sequence). Trimming took 3 bases from V and 7 from J; bases not matched to a gene: 3. The CDR3 is 15 residues long. CDR3 nucleotide sequence: TGTGCCAGTAGTATTCCGGGACAGGGGAATTCACCCCTCCACTTT. This codes for CASSIPGQGNSPLHF.